Each of the 24 T cell receptor beta chains below was sequenced from the same sample in a study of T cell responses to AZD1222 COVID-19 vaccine. Profiling relied on immunoSEQ multiplex PCR, and the TCRdb table lists in-frame clones only, not all of them. The sample has over 95,000 clones, just over 90% seen once; the top ten hold roughly 4.7%. Source: peripheral blood, taken on day 0 of AZD1222 vaccination. Every receptor here comes from an adult in good health.

The rearrangement joins TRBV30 to TRBJ1-5; D uncertain. Germline V gene data show CDR1 as GTSNPN and CDR2 as SVGIG (reference sequence). Trimming stripped 0 bases from V and 3 bases from J, with 12 bases between. The CDR3 has 15 amino acids. CDR3 amino acids: CAWSVSTVSNQPQHF. The CDR3 DNA reads as TGTGCCTGGAGTGTCAGTACAGTTTCCAATCAGCCCCAGCATTTT. Drawing the rest from reference TRBV30 and TRBJ1-5, the complete variable domain is SQTIHQWPATLVQPVGSPLSLECTVEGTSNPNLYWYRQAAGRGLQLLFYSVGIGQISSEVPQNLSASRPQDRQFILSSKKLLLSDSGFYLCAWSVSTVSNQPQHFGDGTRLSIL.

The chain links TRBV5-1 to TRBJ1-2; no clear D gene. This CDR3 is built from 14 residues. Trimming removed 7 bases at V and 7 bases at J, with 20 bases between. The germline CDR1 and CDR2 sequences are SGHRS and YFSETQ. CDR3 in DNA: TGCGCCAGCGCCCGACGGGGAGGCAGGCGTGGCTACACCTTC. It codes for CASARRGGRRGYTF.

J is TRBJ1-3 and V is TRBV4-2; D is unresolved. Germline values: CDR1 LGHNA, CDR2 YNFKEQ. The CDR3 length is 14 residues. The V and J ends lost 1 base and 0 bases respectively, with 4 bases between them. This CDR3 is CASSQALSGNTIYF. As DNA, the CDR3 is TGTGCCAGCAGCCAAGCCCTCTCTGGAAACACCATATATTTT.

This clone appeared once. This chain links TRBV15 with TRBJ2-2, with 8 bases identical to TRBD2. Germline CDR1 is LNHNV and CDR2 is YYDKDF (reference sequence). The ends lost 1 base at V and 4 bases at J; junction bases unmatched: 5. The CDR3 runs 16 residues. The CDR3 loop reads CATSRGPGGSTGELFF. CDR3 DNA: TGTGCCACCAGCAGAGGGCCGGGAGGGAGCACCGGGGAGCTGTTTTTT.

This chain connects TRBV27 to TRBJ2-7; D ambiguous. The V gene lost 3 bases and the J gene lost 4 bases, with 10 bases spanning the gap. Per the germline V gene, CDR1 is MNHEY and CDR2 is SMNVEV (reference sequence). The length of the CDR3 is 13 residues. In DNA, the CDR3 is TGTGCCAGCAGTTTCGGTCCGGCGTACGAGCAGTACTTC. This encodes CASSFGPAYEQYF.

The rearrangement joins TRBV7-9 to TRBJ1-2; D is perhaps TRBD1 (6 bases). Germline CDR1 is SEHNR and CDR2 is FQNEAQ (reference sequence). The CDR3 totals 13 residues. The V end was cut by 5 bases, the J end by 2 bases, with 9 bases between. The chain's CDR3 is CASSPGTNYGYTF. The CDR3 DNA follows: TGTGCCAGCAGCCCCGGGACAAACTATGGCTACACCTTC.

The chain carries TRBV6-5 and TRBJ1-5; 8 nucleotides align to TRBD1. Germline assignment: CDR1 MNHEY and CDR2 SVGAGI. This CDR3 is 14 amino acids long. With V trimmed by 6 bases and J by 7 bases, 8 bases remained unmatched. This CDR3 is CASSRTGLGQPQHF. The DNA for the CDR3 is TGTGCCAGCAGCCGGACAGGGCTCGGGCAGCCCCAGCATTTT.

This clone was counted a single time. The rearrangement links TRBV30 to TRBJ1-4; a possible D gene is TRBD1 (5 bases). Trimming shortened V by 0 bases and J by 3 bases, and 11 bases separated the two germline ends. The CDR3 runs 15 residues. Germline V lookup: CDR1 GTSNPN, CDR2 SVGIG (reference sequence). The CDR3 region has the DNA TGTGCCTGGAGTGTTTCAGGGACTGCTAATGAAAAACTGTTTTTT. It translates to CAWSVSGTANEKLFF.

This rearrangement joins TRBV11-2 to TRBJ1-5, with 7 positions matching TRBD1. This CDR3 is built from 15 residues. Germline values: CDR1 SGHAT, CDR2 FQNNGV. V shed 1 base and J 4 bases; nucleotides not matched to a gene: 4. CDR3 loop: CASSLGGGRNQPQHF. The CDR3 DNA is TGTGCCAGCAGCTTAGGAGGGGGCAGGAATCAGCCCCAGCATTTT.

J is TRBJ1-5 and V is TRBV4-3; D may be TRBD1 (6 bases). Germline loops: CDR1 LGHNA, CDR2 YSLEER. V dropped 6 bases and J dropped 0 bases, with 12 bases sitting between them. The CDR3 extends over 15 amino acids. Written as DNA, the CDR3 is TGCGCCAGCAGTTCGGACAGATATAGCAATCAGCCCCAGCATTTT. Translation gives CASSSDRYSNQPQHF.

The chain joins TRBV3-1 (or the pseudogene TRBV3-2) to TRBJ1-1; TRBD1 matches 7 bases. After removal of 1 base from V and 2 bases from J, the junction contained 4 bases not matched to a gene. The CDR3 has 15 amino acids. Germline-derived CDR1 and CDR2 are LGHDT and YNNKEL (reference sequence). CDR3 amino acids: CASSQATGANTEAFF. The CDR3 DNA reads TGTGCCAGCAGCCAAGCAACAGGGGCCAACACTGAAGCTTTCTTT.

V and J are TRBV19 and TRBJ1-2; 7 positions agree with TRBD1. This CDR3 spans 16 amino acids. Germline CDR1 reads LNHDA; CDR2 reads SQIVND (reference sequence). The trim removed 10 bases at V and 2 bases at J, leaving 16 bases unmatched. CDR3 sequence: CATNRDRGSLNYGYTF. The CDR3 DNA is TGTGCCACCAATCGGGACAGAGGCTCCCTAAACTATGGCTACACCTTC. The variable domain in full, with the rest retrieved from reference TRBV19 and TRBJ1-2, is DGGITQSPKYLFRKEGQNVTLSCEQNLNHDAMYWYRQDPGQGLRLIYYSQIVNDFQKGDIAEGYSVSREKKESFPLTVTSAQKNPTAFYLCATNRDRGSLNYGYTFGSGTRLTVV.

This clone was observed once. The chain employs TRBV11-2 and TRBJ1-5, with no clear D. The germline V and J ends were trimmed by 0 bases and 5 bases, with 8 bases remaining between them. CDR1 and CDR2 (germline): SGHAT, FQNNGV. CDR3 size: 14 residues. The CDR3 DNA is TGTGCCAGCAGCTTAGATCCCGGGGATCAGCCCCAGCATTTT. Protein product: CASSLDPGDQPQHF.

The V and J genes are TRBV19 and TRBJ2-1, with TRBD1 matching 8 bases. Germline V gene sequence: CDR1 LNHDA, CDR2 SQIVND (reference sequence). CDR3 length equals 13 residues. Unmatched junction bases numbered 5, after V lost 5 bases and J lost 8 bases. CDR3 nucleotides: TGTGCCAGTAGTTCCAGGGGGCGCGATGAGCAGTTCTTC. It yields the protein CASSSRGRDEQFF.

V usage is TRBV5-6 and J usage is TRBJ1-2, with D possibly matching TRBD1 (5 bases). The CDR3 covers 15 residues. Deletions cut 4 bases from V and 4 bases from J, with 17 bases between. Per germline, CDR1 SGHDT and CDR2 YYEEEE. The CDR3 spells CASSSFGATLYGYTF. The DNA for the CDR3 is TGTGCCAGCAGCAGCTTCGGGGCCACCCTCTATGGCTACACCTTC. The full variable domain, with the rest looked up from reference TRBV5-6 and TRBJ1-2, is DAGVTQSPTHLIKTRGQQVTLRCSPKSGHDTVSWYQQALGQGPQFIFQYYEEEERQRGNFPDRFSGHQFPNYSSELNVNALLLGDSALYLCASSSFGATLYGYTFGSGTRLTVV.

The chain is built from TRBV28 and TRBJ1-1; D gene uncertain. The length of the CDR3 is 16 residues. Germline lookup yields CDR1 MDHEN and CDR2 SYDVKM. V was pared by 6 bases and J by 2 bases, with 19 bases between. The DNA of the CDR3 is TGTGCCAGCAGATCCACATTACTAGCGTATAACACTGAAGCTTTCTTT. Translated, it gives CASRSTLLAYNTEAFF.

The chain has TRBV20-1 and TRBJ1-2; 7 bases match TRBD1. There are 16 residues in the CDR3. Looked up from germline, CDR1 is DFQATT and CDR2 is SNEGSKA (reference sequence). V gave up 3 bases and J gave up 3 bases; unmatched junction bases: 13. The CDR3 nucleotides are TGCAGTGCTAGTTTCGGAGGGGCAGGGGGTGACTATGGCTACACCTTC. Amino acid sequence: CSASFGGAGGDYGYTF.

V usage is TRBV7-9 and J usage is TRBJ1-6; TRBD1 aligns across 8 bases. Unmatched junction bases numbered 9, after V lost 5 bases and J lost 6 bases. There are 16 residues in the CDR3. Per germline, CDR1 SEHNR and CDR2 FQNEAQ (reference sequence). CDR3 DNA: TGTGCCAGCAGCGCCCCGGGACAGGAGAGTAATTCACCCCTCCACTTT. Protein: CASSAPGQESNSPLHF.

In regard to this clone: The same CDR3 arises from other DNA sequences in this sample as well. CDR3 residues: CASSYSTGELFF. The DNA of the CDR3 is TGTGCCAGCAGTTACTCTACCGGGGAGCTGTTTTTT. V is TRBV6-2 or TRBV6-3 and J is TRBJ2-2; no firm D call. Germline-derived CDR1 and CDR2 are MNHEY and SVGEGT. CDR3 length equals 12 residues. Trimming shortened V by 0 bases and J by 5 bases, and 1 base separated the two germline ends.

The chain uses TRBV27 and TRBJ1-1; D unclear. Germline values: CDR1 MNHEY, CDR2 SMNVEV (reference sequence). Trimming took off 3 bases at V and 1 base at J, with 9 bases between the two ends. This CDR3 spans 14 amino acids. The CDR3 bases are TGTGCCAGCAGTTTTTGGGCGGGGAACACTGAAGCTTTCTTT. This gives the protein CASSFWAGNTEAFF.

The CDR3 protein is CASSLDWDTQYF. The DNA for the CDR3 is TGCGCCAGCAGCTTGGATTGGGATACGCAGTATTTT. The rearrangement links TRBV5-1 to TRBJ2-3, with unresolved D. Germline V gene lookup returns CDR1 SGHRS and CDR2 YFSETQ. This CDR3 region has 12 residues. The germline V and J ends were trimmed by 0 bases and 6 bases, with 5 bases remaining between them.

This rearrangement joins TRBV20-1 to TRBJ1-5, with a weak D call TRBD1 (5 bases). The CDR3 has 17 residues. Germline V gene lookup returns CDR1 DFQATT and CDR2 SNEGSKA (reference sequence). Trimming cost V 3 bases and J 0 bases, with 18 bases left between them. CDR3 DNA sequence: TGCAGTGCTAGTCGATCGGGGGACCCGTCTAGCAATCAGCCCCAGCATTTT. Protein product: CSASRSGDPSSNQPQHF.

The chain links TRBV9 to TRBJ1-1, with 8 positions matching TRBD1. Germline lookup yields CDR1 SGDLS and CDR2 YYNGEE. This CDR3 is 16 amino acids long. With 0 bases clipped from V and 1 base from J, the junction kept 5 bases outside the gene matches. CDR3 DNA sequence: TGTGCCAGCAGCGTAGCGGGACAGGAGCCGAACACTGAAGCTTTCTTT. Its translation is CASSVAGQEPNTEAFF.

DNA of the CDR3: TGTGCCAGCAGTGTTGGAGGGGAGCAGTTCTTC. It is translated as CASSVGGEQFF. The rearrangement joins TRBV2 to TRBJ2-1; tentatively, D is TRBD2 (6 bases). From germline, CDR1 is SNHLY and CDR2 FYNNEI. V dropped 4 bases and J dropped 10 bases, with 8 bases sitting between them. This CDR3 region has 11 residues.